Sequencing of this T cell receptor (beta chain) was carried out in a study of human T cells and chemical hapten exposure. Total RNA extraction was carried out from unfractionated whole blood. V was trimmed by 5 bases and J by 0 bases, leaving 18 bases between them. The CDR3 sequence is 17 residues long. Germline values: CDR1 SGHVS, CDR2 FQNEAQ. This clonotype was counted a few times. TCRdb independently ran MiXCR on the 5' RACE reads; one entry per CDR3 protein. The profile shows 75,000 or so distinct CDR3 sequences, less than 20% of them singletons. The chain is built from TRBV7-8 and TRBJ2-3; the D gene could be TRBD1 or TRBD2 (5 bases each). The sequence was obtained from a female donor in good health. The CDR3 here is CASSRRFGTTSTDTQYF. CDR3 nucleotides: TGTGCCAGCAGCCGGAGATTTGGGACGACTAGCACAGATACGCAGTATTTT. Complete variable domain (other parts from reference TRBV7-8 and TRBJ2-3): GAGVSQSPRYKVAKRGQDVALRCDPISGHVSLFWYQQALGQGPEFLTYFQNEAQLDKSGLPSDRFFAERPEGSVSTLKIQRTQQEDSAVYLCASSRRFGTTSTDTQYFGPGTRLTVL.